The 9 T cell receptor beta chains below come from one sample, sequenced in a study of OX40 agonist ivuxolimab in advanced cancers. Clones were sequenced by immunoSEQ multiplex PCR, and TCRdb holds only the in-frame ones, with some missing. The sample holds about 13,000 clones, roughly 84% seen once. Specimen: CD4+ or CD8+ T cells sorted from blood, collected in a trial of the OX40 agonist ivuxolimab. The receptor source for this set is an adult with an advanced solid tumor such as melanoma, head and neck, liver or kidney cancer.

V is TRBV5-1 and J is TRBJ2-1; 9 bases agree with TRBD1. CDR1 is SGHRS, CDR2 YFSETQ, per germline. V dropped 0 bases and J dropped 15; count of bases not matched to a gene: 1. This CDR3 has 11 amino acids. Written as DNA, the CDR3 is TGCGCCAGCAGCTTGGGGGGACAGGGGTTCTTC. It translates to CASSLGGQGFF.

V usage is TRBV28 and J usage is TRBJ2-4, with TRBD1 identical over 11 bases. Germline CDR1 reads MDHEN; CDR2 reads SYDVKM. The CDR3 consists of 15 residues. Trimming cost V 6 bases and J 6 bases; bases outside gene matches: 7. This CDR3 reads CASSQGQGELNIQYF. The CDR3 DNA follows: TGTGCCAGCAGCCAGGGACAGGGGGAACTAAACATTCAGTACTTC.

V and J are TRBV9 and TRBJ2-5, with 8 bases fitting TRBD1. The J call may be incorrect, as the DNA end agrees better with TRBJ2-7. Germline CDR1 reads SGDLS; CDR2 reads YYNGEE. The CDR3 loop spans 16 amino acids. CDR3 amino acids: CASSVAGQGTTYEQYF. The CDR3 DNA reads TGTGCCAGCAGCGTAGCCGGACAGGGTACTACCTACGAGCAGTACTTC.

The CDR3 sequence is CAISDGGARETQYF. The CDR3 region has the DNA TGTGCCATCAGTGATGGGGGGGCGCGTGAGACCCAGTACTTC. The chain is built from TRBV10-3 and TRBJ2-5; D may be TRBD2 (7 bases). Germline V gene data show CDR1 as ENHRY and CDR2 as SYGVKD. V lost 3 bases and J lost 5, with 13 bases in between. The CDR3 loop spans 14 amino acids.

The chain employs TRBV9 and TRBJ1-5; 7 nucleotides agree with TRBD1. The junction had 8 bases not matched to a gene; V was cut back by 4 bases and J by 4 bases. Germline loops: CDR1 SGDLS, CDR2 YYNGEE. The CDR3 consists of 15 residues. The CDR3 reads CASSRGQDENQPQHF. In nucleotides, the CDR3 is TGTGCCAGCAGCCGTGGACAGGACGAAAATCAGCCCCAGCATTTT.

V gene TRBV6-1 combines with J gene TRBJ2-1; weak D call: TRBD2 (6 bases). Trimming took off 3 bases at V and 4 bases at J, with 16 bases between the two ends. The germline gives CDR1 MNHNS, CDR2 SASEGT. This CDR3 spans 16 amino acids. CDR3 protein: CASSDWGESPYNEQFF. As DNA, the CDR3 is TGTGCCAGCAGTGACTGGGGGGAATCGCCTTACAATGAGCAGTTCTTC.

Details on this clone: The same CDR3 also results from other DNA sequences found in this sample. V is TRBV7-8 and J is TRBJ2-1, with TRBD1 as a possible D gene (7 bases). Germline CDR1 is SGHVS and CDR2 is FQNEAQ. This CDR3 spans 14 amino acids. The V and J ends lost 1 base and 9 bases respectively, with 13 bases between them. This chain's CDR3 is CASSLGQGGSEQFF. The DNA for the CDR3 is TGTGCCAGCAGCTTAGGGCAGGGGGGCAGTGAGCAGTTCTTC.

The rearrangement links TRBV7-2 to TRBJ2-1; maybe TRBD1 (6 bases). This CDR3 is built from 16 residues. Germline CDR1 reads SGHTA; CDR2 reads FQGNSA. V shed 1 base and J shed 6 bases, with 16 bases lying between them. This CDR3 reads CASSLGVGATVNEQFF. The CDR3, as DNA: TGTGCCAGCAGCTTAGGCGTGGGGGCCACGGTCAATGAGCAGTTCTTC.

The rearrangement links TRBV27 to TRBJ2-1; D uncertain. Germline V gene lookup returns CDR1 MNHEY and CDR2 SMNVEV (reference sequence). The CDR3 is 15 amino acids. Trimming stripped 3 bases from V and 4 bases from J, with 13 bases between. Here the CDR3 DNA reads TGTGCCAGCAGTTTTACCCGCCAGAAATACAATGAGCAGTTCTTC. Protein sequence: CASSFTRQKYNEQFF.